The 20 T cell receptor beta chains reported below all come from one sample, sequenced in a study of blood T cell repertoires in COVID-19. Sequencing used immunoSEQ multiplex PCR; TCRdb keeps in-frame clones, though not all of them. Here the sample spans about 71,000 clones, 82% being singletons. The specimen sequenced was peripheral blood. The receptor source for this set is a woman older than 75 with acute or convalescent COVID-19.

This rearrangement joins TRBV2 to TRBJ1-1; D is unclear. The CDR3 loop spans 14 amino acids. Germline CDR1 SNHLY, CDR2 FYNNEI. V dropped 7 bases and J dropped 0 bases, with 12 bases sitting between them. The CDR3 is CASIQDFMNTEAFF. CDR3 sequence (DNA): TGTGCCAGCATACAAGATTTTATGAACACTGAAGCTTTCTTT. Variable domain in full (rest from reference TRBV2 and TRBJ1-1): EPEVTQTPSHQVTQMGQEVILRCVPISNHLYFYWYRQILGQKVEFLVSFYNNEISEKSEIFDDQFSVERPDGSNFTLKIRSTKLEDSAMYFCASIQDFMNTEAFFGQGTRLTVV.

The table lists this clone with a few counts. This chain joins TRBV5-4 and TRBJ1-3; a possible D gene is TRBD1 (5 bases). V lost 3 bases, J lost 3 bases, and 16 bases lay in between. CDR3 size: 16 residues. Per the germline V gene, CDR1 is SGHNT and CDR2 is YYREEE (reference sequence). The CDR3 sequence: CASSYRAPGVGNTIYF. CDR3 coding DNA: TGTGCCAGCAGCTACCGGGCCCCGGGGGTTGGAAACACCATATATTTT.

This clone was detected a few times. V usage is TRBV5-1 and J usage is TRBJ2-2, with 12 bases identical to TRBD2. The CDR3 covers 15 residues. CDR1 is SGHRS, CDR2 YFSETQ, per germline. With V trimmed by 8 bases and J by 4 bases, 6 bases remained unmatched. This CDR3 reads CASRLAGVSTGELFF. The DNA for the CDR3 is TGCGCCAGTCGACTAGCGGGAGTAAGCACCGGGGAGCTGTTTTTT.

V and J are TRBV3-1 (or the pseudogene TRBV3-2) and TRBJ2-3, with D perhaps matching TRBD2 (5 bases). V lost 1 base to trimming and J lost 2 bases, with 7 bases between them. The CDR3 covers 14 residues. Germline V lookup: CDR1 LGHDT, CDR2 YNNKEL (reference sequence). The CDR3 region is CASSQGLSTDTQYF. The CDR3 bases are TGTGCCAGCAGCCAAGGACTATCCACAGATACGCAGTATTTT.

This clone was picked up one time. The CDR3, as DNA: TGTGCCAGCAGCGTGGGACAGGCCTTCACCGGGGAGCTGTTTTTT. Amino acid sequence: CASSVGQAFTGELFF. V is TRBV5-4 and J is TRBJ2-2; 8 bases map to TRBD1. The CDR3 is made up of 15 amino acids. Per germline, CDR1 SGHNT and CDR2 YYREEE (reference sequence). J gave up 4 bases and V 4 bases, and 6 bases lay outside the gene matches.

This clone was seen repeatedly, ten times or more. The chain links TRBV7-2 to TRBJ1-1, with D possibly being TRBD1 (6 bases). This CDR3 is built from 15 residues. Germline CDR1 reads SGHTA; CDR2 reads FQGNSA. Trimming removed 4 bases at V and 5 bases at J, with 17 bases between. The CDR3 sequence: CASSWGGRARTEAFF. As DNA, the CDR3 is TGTGCCAGCAGCTGGGGGGGCAGGGCCCGGACTGAAGCTTTCTTT.

This sequence joins TRBV7-2 and TRBJ2-7; 9 bases align to TRBD2. This CDR3 has 13 amino acids. Germline V gives CDR1 SGHTA, CDR2 FQGNSA. Trimming at V came to 1 base and at J to 7 bases, leaving 2 bases not matched to a gene. This CDR3 reads CASSLGREGEQYF. The CDR3 DNA reads as TGTGCCAGCAGCTTAGGGCGGGAGGGGGAGCAGTACTTC.

The rearrangement uses TRBV7-8 and TRBJ2-5; 9 bases line up with TRBD1. Per germline, CDR1 SGHVS and CDR2 FQNEAQ. The CDR3 length is 15 residues. V was pared by 5 bases and J by 7 bases, with 11 bases of the junction left unmatched. CDR3 protein: CASSLGTGLLLTQYF. CDR3 in DNA: TGTGCCAGCAGCCTCGGGACAGGGTTGTTGTTGACCCAGTACTTC.

The V gene is TRBV3-1 (or the pseudogene TRBV3-2), the J gene TRBJ2-5; 8 bases are shared with TRBD2. Germline V gives CDR1 LGHDT, CDR2 YNNKEL (reference sequence). The CDR3 has 17 amino acids. The ends lost 1 base at V and 5 bases at J; junction bases unmatched: 12. CDR3 DNA: TGTGCCAGCAGCCAAGGGGGCTTAGCGGGAATCGGGGAGACCCAGTACTTC. Its protein is CASSQGGLAGIGETQYF.

The chain links TRBV7-9 to TRBJ1-2; D is possibly TRBD1 (5 bases). The germline gives CDR1 SEHNR, CDR2 FQNEAQ (reference sequence). The CDR3 runs to 13 residues. The V end lost 3 bases, the J end lost 3 bases, and 8 bases lay between the germline ends. The CDR3 reads CASSLQGHYGYTF. The CDR3 DNA sequence: TGTGCCAGCAGCTTGCAGGGCCACTATGGCTACACCTTC. Based on the CDR3 plus reference TRBV7-9 and TRBJ1-2, the full variable domain is DTGVSQNPRHKITKRGQNVTFRCDPISEHNRLYWYRQTLGQGPEFLTYFQNEAQLEKSRLLSDRFSAERPKGSFSTLEIQRTEQGDSAMYLCASSLQGHYGYTFGSGTRLTVV.

V is TRBV28 and J is TRBJ2-6; D not certain. This CDR3 has 13 amino acids. In germline, CDR1 is MDHEN, CDR2 SYDVKM. Trimming took off 7 bases at V and 0 bases at J, with 4 bases between the two ends. The CDR3: CASTLSGANVLTF. DNA for the CDR3: TGTGCCAGCACTCTCTCTGGGGCCAACGTCCTGACTTTC.

The chain combines TRBV28 with TRBJ2-3; 8 bases line up with TRBD1. Germline CDR1 reads MDHEN; CDR2 reads SYDVKM. This CDR3 contains 14 residues. J gave up 4 bases and V 8 bases, and 8 bases lay outside the gene matches. CDR3 nucleotide sequence: TGTGCCAGCCTCAGGGGGCCGCACTCAGATACGCAGTATTTT. Its protein product is CASLRGPHSDTQYF.

This clone showed up just a few times. The chain employs TRBV5-1 and TRBJ1-6; 7 bases are a match to TRBD1. This CDR3 has 16 residues. V shed 0 bases, J shed 9 bases, and the junction held 9 bases outside the gene matches. In germline, CDR1 is SGHRS, CDR2 YFSETQ. The CDR3 coding sequence is TGCGCCAGCAGCTTGGCAATGACAGGGAATCCTTCACCCCTCCACTTT. Protein: CASSLAMTGNPSPLHF.

CDR3: CASSQGLTGELFF. The CDR3 DNA sequence: TGCGCCAGCAGCCAAGGGCTCACCGGGGAGCTGTTTTTT. The chain joins TRBV4-3 to TRBJ2-2; D gene uncertain. The CDR3 spans 13 residues. Trimming removed 1 base from V and 4 bases from J, with 4 bases in between. Germline V CDR1 and CDR2: LGHNA, YSLEER.

This rearrangement joins TRBV19 to TRBJ2-3; D remains unclear. CDR3 length: 14 residues. CDR1 LNHDA and CDR2 SQIVND come from the germline V gene (reference sequence). V dropped 10 bases and J dropped 1 base, with 15 bases sitting between them. The CDR3 DNA reads TGTGCCACCCGCCCTCCGGGTGGCACAGATACGCAGTATTTT. Its translation is CATRPPGGTDTQYF.

This clone was counted between two and nine times. V and J are TRBV12-3 or TRBV12-4 and TRBJ2-4; weak D call: TRBD2 (5 bases). The CDR3 has 13 amino acids. V lost 3 bases, J lost 8 bases, and 11 bases lay in between. The CDR3 nucleotides read TGTGCCAGCAGTTTTGTCACCGGGGACATTCAGTACTTC. It specifies CASSFVTGDIQYF.

The chain carries TRBV3-1 (or the pseudogene TRBV3-2) and TRBJ2-2, with D possibly matching TRBD1 (5 bases). Between the trimmed V and J ends, which lost 1 base and 7 bases, there was a span of 7 bases. Germline CDR1 LGHDT, CDR2 YNNKEL (reference sequence). The CDR3 spans 13 residues. Here the CDR3 DNA reads TGTGCCAGCAGCCAAGGACAGCACGGGGAGCTGTTTTTT. It is translated as CASSQGQHGELFF.

The chain employs TRBV19 and TRBJ2-1; TRBD1 might be the D (5 bases). The CDR3 loop spans 13 amino acids. Per germline, CDR1 LNHDA and CDR2 SQIVND (reference sequence). Trimming left V 7 bases short and J 5 bases short, with 12 bases between. This CDR3 reads CASTPRANNEQFF. The CDR3 coding sequence is TGTGCCAGTACCCCCAGGGCCAACAATGAGCAGTTCTTC.

The V call is TRBV29-1, the J call TRBJ2-7, with TRBD1 matching 7 bases. Trimming took 6 bases from V and 0 from J; bases not matched to a gene: 11. The CDR3 contains 15 residues. Per the germline V gene, CDR1 is SQVTM and CDR2 is ANQGSEA. The chain's CDR3 is CSVRPTGDPSYEQYF. CDR3 nucleotides: TGCAGCGTCCGCCCTACAGGGGATCCCTCCTACGAGCAGTACTTC.

The chain couples TRBV12-3 or TRBV12-4 to TRBJ2-7; 7 bases map to TRBD1. This CDR3 contains 12 residues. The V segment lost 6 bases and the J segment 4 bases; nucleotides outside the gene matches: 3. Here the CDR3 DNA reads TGTGCCAGCAGACGGGACAGTTACGAGCAGTACTTC. This gives the protein CASRRDSYEQYF.